A single sample is the source of the 10 T cell receptor beta chains below, sequenced in a study of blood T cells in healthy people across ages (dated by TCRdb to about 2015). To prepare the library, 5' RACE was applied. For sequencing, an Illumina HiSeq 2500 was employed. A second PCR of roughly 7 to 11 cycles was performed with a sample-barcoded 5' primer and a J-beta primer mix. TCRdb redid the processing of the public reads, applying fastp at Q25 and MiXCR, and retained in-frame beta chains. Each CDR3 protein gets just one entry, which takes the most common genes and DNA from the rows behind it. This sample comprises 750,000 to 950,000 distinct CDR3 sequences, more than 25% of them detected only once. About 2.9% of the sample belongs to the ten largest clones. The same specimen was also included in a second study, on T cells of mothers and their children.

Sequenced input: blood. All receptors derive from a boy between 10 and 17 years old in good health.

This CDR3 is CASRRDRRMGETQYF. CDR3 sequence (DNA): TGCGCCAGCAGGAGAGACAGGAGAATGGGGGAGACCCAGTACTTC. This sequence joins TRBV5-1 and TRBJ2-5; D may be TRBD1 (6 bases). The CDR3 is 15 residues long. The germline CDR1 and CDR2 sequences are SGHRS and YFSETQ. Trimming shortened V by 5 bases and J by 5 bases, and 19 bases separated the two germline ends.

CDR3 amino acids: CASSSGLAANTGELFF. Here the CDR3 DNA reads TGTGCCAGCAGTTCGGGACTAGCGGCGAACACCGGGGAGCTGTTTTTT. This chain connects TRBV12-3 or TRBV12-4 to TRBJ2-2; TRBD2 aligns across 11 bases. The CDR3 contains 16 residues. Losses at the gene ends were 4 bases for V and 0 bases for J; bases not matched to a gene: 1.

This sequence joins TRBV7-2 and TRBJ1-2, with D tentatively TRBD1 (5 bases). This CDR3 is 16 amino acids long. Germline V gene sequence: CDR1 SGHTA, CDR2 FQGNSA. Trimming removed 6 bases at V and 5 bases at J, with 22 bases between. The CDR3 DNA reads TGTGCCAGCAGTCCCCCCGGGACTGGGTACCTTTATGGCTACACCTTC. It codes for CASSPPGTGYLYGYTF.

The V call is TRBV5-1, the J call TRBJ2-5, with 8 bases lining up with TRBD1. There are 15 residues in the CDR3. Germline V gives CDR1 SGHRS, CDR2 YFSETQ. J gave up 2 bases and V 0 bases, and 3 bases lay outside the gene matches. CDR3 sequence reads: CASSLVTGDQETQYF. CDR3 nucleotides: TGCGCCAGCAGCTTGGTGACAGGGGATCAAGAGACCCAGTACTTC. The variable domain in full, with the rest retrieved from reference TRBV5-1 and TRBJ2-5, is KAGVTQTPRYLIKTRGQQVTLSCSPISGHRSVSWYQQTPGQGLQFLFEYFSETQRNKGNFPGRFSGRQFSNSRSEMNVSTLELGDSALYLCASSLVTGDQETQYFGPGTRLLVL.

The sample holds a few counts of this clonotype. The genes are TRBV20-1 and TRBJ2-3, with no clear D. The CDR3 is 13 amino acids. V lost 6 bases to trimming and J lost 7 bases, with 17 bases between them. In germline, CDR1 is DFQATT, CDR2 SNEGSKA (reference sequence). CDR3 loop: CSAPNGLGNTQYF. CDR3 DNA: TGCAGTGCCCCCAACGGGCTTGGAAATACGCAGTATTTT.

This sequence joins TRBV6-5 and TRBJ2-7; 7 bases are a match to TRBD1. The germline V gene has CDR1 MNHEY and CDR2 SVGAGI. This CDR3 is 15 amino acids long. The V and J ends lost 7 bases and 1 base, in that order; junction bases with no gene match: 10. CDR3 residues: CASTKITGESYEQYF. The CDR3 bases are TGTGCCAGCACAAAAATAACAGGGGAGTCCTACGAGCAGTACTTC.

This clonotype has more than one count but fewer than ten. The V gene is TRBV5-1, the J gene TRBJ2-7, with 7 nucleotides matching TRBD2. V shed 3 bases and J 4 bases; nucleotides not matched to a gene: 10. This CDR3 has 15 amino acids. Germline CDR1 is SGHRS and CDR2 is YFSETQ. For the CDR3, the DNA is TGCGCCAGCAGCTACGTCGGGGGGAGAACGTACGAGCAGTACTTC. It translates to CASSYVGGRTYEQYF.

This chain joins TRBV15 and TRBJ2-1; 10 nucleotides match TRBD1. The V gene's germline CDR1 is LNHNV and CDR2 YYDKDF (reference sequence). The junction had 6 bases not matched to a gene; V was cut back by 1 base and J by 6 bases. CDR3 length: 16 residues. The CDR3 bases are TGTGCCACCAGCAGAGGCCCGGGGACAGGGGTCAATGAGCAGTTCTTC. It specifies CATSRGPGTGVNEQFF.

This clonotype was picked up a small number of times. This chain connects TRBV20-1 to TRBJ1-2; D not resolved. This CDR3 has 12 amino acids. Germline V lookup: CDR1 DFQATT, CDR2 SNEGSKA (reference sequence). Trimming took off 4 bases at V and 7 bases at J, with 13 bases between the two ends. Here the CDR3 DNA reads TGCAGTGCTACCAGCGGGGATGCTGGCTACACCTTC. Its translation: CSATSGDAGYTF.

The chain is built from TRBV30 and TRBJ2-5, with D possibly being TRBD1 (7 bases). CDR3 length: 13 residues. V lost 2 bases, J lost 6 bases, and 13 bases lay in between. The germline gives CDR1 GTSNPN, CDR2 SVGIG (reference sequence). CDR3 DNA: TGTGCCTGGAGTCTAGGGGGCGGGAAGACCCAGTACTTC. The encoded protein is CAWSLGGGKTQYF.